Below are 20 T cell receptor beta chains sequenced from a single sample in a study of blood T cell repertoires in COVID-19. The table came from immunoSEQ multiplex PCR; TCRdb's copy has only in-frame clones and leaves some out. The sample lists about 140,000 clones, nearly 85% occurring once. Specimen: peripheral blood. All receptors derive from a human donor in a cohort sampled during active COVID-19.

On this clone: This may come from a read error, since a much larger clone is one base off. This rearrangement joins TRBV5-6 to TRBJ2-1; 15 bases are shared with TRBD2. Germline trimming cut 4 bases from V and 2 bases from J; bases unmatched to any gene: 1. Germline CDR1 and CDR2: SGHDT and YYEEEE. CDR3 length: 16 amino acids. Written as DNA, the CDR3 is TGTGCCAGCAGCCGGACTAGCGGGGGGGCCTACAATGAGCAGTTCTTC. Translated, it gives CASSRTSGGAYNEQFF.

J is TRBJ1-5 and V is TRBV19; D is perhaps TRBD1 (5 bases). Germline V gene sequence: CDR1 LNHDA, CDR2 SQIVND (reference sequence). CDR3 length: 12 amino acids. V was shortened by 6 bases and J by 7 bases, with 10 bases between the two germline ends. CDR3 sequence (DNA): TGTGCCAGTAGAAGGGGAGGACAGCCCCAGCATTTT. This translates into CASRRGGQPQHF.

A single count supports this clone. The chain uses TRBV7-9 and TRBJ1-1; D possibly corresponds to TRBD1 (5 bases). The length of the CDR3 is 13 residues. Germline CDR1 is SEHNR and CDR2 is FQNEAQ (reference sequence). With 3 bases removed from V and 2 bases from J, the gap between germline ends came to 7 bases. The CDR3: CASSFGHNTEAFF. The CDR3 DNA is TGTGCCAGCAGCTTTGGACACAACACTGAAGCTTTCTTT.

The chain has TRBV6-6 and TRBJ2-7; tentative D call: TRBD1 (5 bases). Germline loops: CDR1 MNHNY, CDR2 SVGAGI (reference sequence). This CDR3 region has 14 residues. Between the trimmed V and J ends, which lost 6 bases and 0 bases, there was a span of 12 bases. CDR3 in DNA: TGTGCCAGCAGGACCGACAGATACTCCTACGAGCAGTACTTC. It is translated as CASRTDRYSYEQYF.

V gene TRBV7-2 combines with J gene TRBJ2-2, with TRBD1 matching 8 bases. Trimming took 5 bases from V and 5 from J; bases not matched to a gene: 7. Per germline, CDR1 SGHTA and CDR2 FQGNSA. The CDR3 covers 15 residues. The DNA for the CDR3 is TGTGCCAGCAGCCCGATCAGGGGGCCGACCGGGGAGCTGTTTTTT. The encoded protein is CASSPIRGPTGELFF. Based on the CDR3 plus reference TRBV7-2 and TRBJ2-2, the full variable domain is GAGVSQSPSNKVTEKGKDVELRCDPISGHTALYWYRQSLGQGLEFLIYFQGNSAPDKSGLPSDRFSAERTGGSVSTLTIQRTQQEDSAVYLCASSPIRGPTGELFFGEGSRLTVL.

The rearrangement joins TRBV11-3 to TRBJ2-1; TRBD1 might be the D (5 bases). Deletions cut 2 bases from V and 0 bases from J, with 11 bases between. The CDR3 covers 16 residues. CDR1 and CDR2 (germline): SGHNT, YENEEA. The CDR3 nucleotides read TGTGCCAGCAGCTTATGGGGCGGTAGCTCCTACAATGAGCAGTTCTTC. Amino acids: CASSLWGGSSYNEQFF.

CDR3 protein: CASSLVSGSGYGYTF. The CDR3 coding sequence is TGTGCCAGCAGCTTAGTATCAGGAAGCGGCTATGGCTACACCTTC. The chain joins TRBV7-2 to TRBJ1-2; D unclear. The germline V gene has CDR1 SGHTA and CDR2 FQGNSA. Trimming removed 1 base from V and 4 bases from J, with 13 bases in between. The CDR3 loop spans 15 amino acids.

This chain joins TRBV5-1 and TRBJ2-7; the D gene is possibly TRBD1 (5 bases). The CDR3 runs 14 residues. The ends were cut back, 2 bases at V and 4 bases at J, with 13 bases in the middle. CDR1 is SGHRS and CDR2 is YFSETQ in the germline V gene. CDR3 sequence (DNA): TGCGCCAGCAGCTTTCAGGGTAATGAGTACGAGCAGTACTTC. It specifies CASSFQGNEYEQYF.

The chain uses TRBV5-1 and TRBJ2-1, with 13 bases identical to TRBD2. V shed 2 bases and J 9 bases; nucleotides not matched to a gene: 5. CDR3 size: 15 residues. CDR1 SGHRS and CDR2 YFSETQ come from the germline V gene. DNA for the CDR3: TGCGCCAGCAGCTTTGGACTAGCGGGAGTGGGTGAGCAGTTCTTC. Protein: CASSFGLAGVGEQFF.

The chain combines TRBV3-1 (or the pseudogene TRBV3-2) with TRBJ2-3, with D tentatively TRBD1 (6 bases). Trimming removed 4 bases from V and 6 bases from J, with 17 bases in between. The CDR3 totals 15 residues. CDR1 is LGHDT, CDR2 YNNKEL, per germline (reference sequence). The CDR3 DNA reads as TGTGCCAGCAGCCCTCCAACTAGGGGGTGGGATACGCAGTATTTT. Translated: CASSPPTRGWDTQYF.

The chain joins TRBV5-4 to TRBJ1-2; 7 positions agree with TRBD1. The CDR3 has 15 amino acids. The germline V gene has CDR1 SGHNT and CDR2 YYREEE (reference sequence). The junction had 7 bases not matched to a gene; V was cut back by 5 bases and J by 0 bases. CDR3 amino acids: CASRTGTAPNYGYTF. As DNA, the CDR3 is TGTGCCAGCAGGACCGGGACAGCCCCTAACTATGGCTACACCTTC.

The gene calls are TRBV7-2 and TRBJ2-3; 8 bases are a match to TRBD1. CDR1 is SGHTA, CDR2 FQGNSA, per germline. This CDR3 spans 15 amino acids. With 0 bases clipped from V and 6 bases from J, the junction kept 5 bases outside the gene matches. DNA of the CDR3: TGTGCCAGCAGCTTAGCGGGACAGGCTAGGGATACGCAGTATTTT. Protein product: CASSLAGQARDTQYF.

The V call is TRBV19, the J call TRBJ2-5; D possibly corresponds to TRBD2 (6 bases). The germline gives CDR1 LNHDA, CDR2 SQIVND (reference sequence). Trimming left V 5 bases short and J 7 bases short, with 17 bases between. The CDR3 loop spans 14 amino acids. The CDR3 DNA follows: TGTGCCAGTAGTGCGGGACCACCCTTTGGGACCCAGTACTTC. Residues: CASSAGPPFGTQYF.

The CDR3 here is CASSYSRTDTQYF. The CDR3 nucleotides are TGTGCCAGCAGCTACTCCCGCACAGATACGCAGTATTTT. The chain has TRBV7-3 and TRBJ2-3; D is ambiguous. V lost 4 bases to trimming and J lost 1 base, with 6 bases between them. The germline V gene encodes CDR1 SGHTA and CDR2 FQGTGA. CDR3 length: 13 amino acids.

The chain's CDR3 is CASSLAPGLNTGELFF. DNA for the CDR3: TGTGCCAGCAGCTTAGCCCCAGGGCTGAACACCGGGGAGCTGTTTTTT. The V and J genes are TRBV13 and TRBJ2-2, with D possibly being TRBD1 (5 bases). CDR1 is PRHDT, CDR2 FYEKMQ, per germline (reference sequence). The CDR3 is 16 amino acids. V lost 1 base and J 1 base, leaving 10 bases between the germline ends.

The chain employs TRBV5-1 and TRBJ1-1; the D gene is possibly TRBD1 (5 bases). Germline loops: CDR1 SGHRS, CDR2 YFSETQ. The V gene lost 4 bases and the J gene lost 3 bases, with 7 bases spanning the gap. The CDR3 runs to 12 residues. The CDR3 loop is CASSRGDTEAFF. The CDR3 DNA follows: TGCGCCAGCAGCCGGGGGGACACTGAAGCTTTCTTT. Complete variable domain (other parts from reference TRBV5-1 and TRBJ1-1): KAGVTQTPRYLIKTRGQQVTLSCSPISGHRSVSWYQQTPGQGLQFLFEYFSETQRNKGNFPGRFSGRQFSNSRSEMNVSTLELGDSALYLCASSRGDTEAFFGQGTRLTVV.

This chain connects TRBV9 to TRBJ1-2; D gene unclear. The CDR3 is 14 amino acids. The germline V gene encodes CDR1 SGDLS and CDR2 YYNGEE. V lost 7 bases, J lost 5 bases, and 18 bases lay in between. This CDR3 reads CASSKWVQPYGYTF. The CDR3, as DNA: TGTGCCAGCTCAAAGTGGGTACAGCCATATGGCTACACCTTC.

This sequence joins TRBV19 and TRBJ2-2; no clear D. The V and J ends lost 5 bases and 5 bases respectively, with 12 bases between them. The CDR3 is 14 residues long. Germline CDR1 reads LNHDA; CDR2 reads SQIVND (reference sequence). CDR3 DNA sequence: TGTGCCAGTAGTGGCACAGCCGTAACCGGGGAGCTGTTTTTT. It yields the protein CASSGTAVTGELFF.

V gene TRBV7-2 combines with J gene TRBJ1-2; 7 positions match TRBD1. Germline values: CDR1 SGHTA, CDR2 FQGNSA. CDR3 length equals 15 residues. Unmatched junction bases numbered 5, after V lost 1 base and J lost 3 bases. The CDR3 nucleotides read TGTGCCAGCAGCTTAGTAGGACAGGCCTACTATGGCTACACCTTC. This translates into CASSLVGQAYYGYTF.

The chain joins TRBV4-3 to TRBJ2-1, with D possibly being TRBD2 (6 bases). The CDR3 is made up of 17 amino acids. Trimming cost V 0 bases and J 4 bases, with 16 bases left between them. Germline CDR1 and CDR2: LGHNA and YSLEER. The CDR3 reads CASSQDSGGAGYNEQFF. The CDR3 DNA sequence: TGCGCCAGCAGCCAAGATTCGGGCGGGGCGGGGTACAATGAGCAGTTCTTC.